This T cell receptor (beta chain) was sequenced in a study of early T cells in non-severe SARS-CoV-2 infection. Study at large: Bulk RNA isolated from unsorted whole blood underwent sequencing; chains were not paired.

This clonotype appeared many times. Its target is unknown. Study results and caveats: Sequences matched to VDJdb favored anti-spike CD8 responses, while private and CD4 specificities were missed.

This CDR3 has 13 amino acids. Looked up from germline, CDR1 is MDHEN and CDR2 is SYDVKM. Trimming pared 2 bases from V and 2 bases from J, leaving 1 base between. cDNA molecules, individually, were tagged with unique molecular identifiers. TCRdb reanalysed the 5' RACE reads using MiXCR and keeps one entry per CDR3 protein. Found here are fewer than 120,000 distinct CDR3 sequences, around an eighth of them singletons; the top ten hold 3% to 4.5%. This material consisted of whole blood, taken at baseline. The rearrangement joins TRBV28 to TRBJ2-6; D ambiguous. This sequence was found in an adult who was a healthcare worker with PCR-confirmed SARS-CoV-2 infection or an uninfected control (not recorded which). This CDR3 is CASSLTGANVLTF. CDR3 nucleotide sequence: TGTGCCAGCAGTTTAACTGGGGCCAACGTCCTGACTTTC.